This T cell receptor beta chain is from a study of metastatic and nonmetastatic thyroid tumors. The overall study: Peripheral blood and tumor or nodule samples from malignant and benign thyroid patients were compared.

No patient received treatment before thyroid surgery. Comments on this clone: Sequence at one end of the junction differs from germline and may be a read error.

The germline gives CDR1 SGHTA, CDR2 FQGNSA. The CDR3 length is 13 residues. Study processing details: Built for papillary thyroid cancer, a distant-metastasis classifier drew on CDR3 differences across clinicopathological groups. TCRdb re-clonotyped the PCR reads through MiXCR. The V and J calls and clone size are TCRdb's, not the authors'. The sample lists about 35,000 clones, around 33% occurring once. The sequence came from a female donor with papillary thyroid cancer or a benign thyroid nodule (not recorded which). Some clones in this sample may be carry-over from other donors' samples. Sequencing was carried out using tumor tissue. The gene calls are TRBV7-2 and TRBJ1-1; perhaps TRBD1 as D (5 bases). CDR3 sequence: CASSLGALSETFF. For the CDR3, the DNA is TGTGCCAGCAGTTTAGGGGCTCTCTCGGAAACTTTCTTT.